This TCR beta chain appears in the sequencing data of a study of blood T cell repertoires in COVID-19. Study-level background: The samples span acute and convalescent COVID-19 from the United States, Italy and Spain. PBMCs, B-cell-depleted T cells, or T cells provided the cDNA or gDNA that made up the material.

Authors' data handling: Reference gene primer amplification gave nucleated cell count estimates. Sequencing was performed with immunoSEQ multiplex PCR; in TCRdb, only in-frame clones are kept and a portion is missing. The DNA was the basis for D and trimming; V, J and clone size are from that table. The sample consists of around 160,000 clones, roughly 80% of them appearing once. Input material: peripheral blood. The TCR sequence derives from a human donor in a cohort sampled during active COVID-19.

CDR3 loop: CASSPAIRGNEKLFF. For the CDR3, the DNA is TGTGCCAGCTCACCCGCAATAAGGGGGAACGAAAAACTGTTTTTT. V usage is TRBV18 and J usage is TRBJ1-4, with D tentatively TRBD1 (6 bases). V lost 3 bases and J lost 8, with 16 bases in between. This CDR3 is built from 15 residues. Germline-derived CDR1 and CDR2 are KGHSH and LQKENI. Based on the CDR3 plus reference TRBV18 and TRBJ1-4, the full variable domain is NAGVMQNPRHLVRRRGQEARLRCSPMKGHSHVYWYRQLPEEGLKFMVYLQKENIIDESGMPKERFSAEFPKEGPSILRIQQVVRGDSAAYFCASSPAIRGNEKLFFGSGTQLSVL.